This is a list of T cell receptor beta chains from one sample in a study of cytomegalovirus exposure and HLA in healthy donors. TCRdb's copy holds only in-frame clones and misses some; the assay was immunoSEQ multiplex PCR. The sample carries 150,000 to 200,000 clones, more than 70% recorded once. Sequencing input: PBMCs. The source of these receptors is a woman aged 18-29 years in good health and CMV-seronegative. The CDR3 runs from the conserved cysteine through the conserved F or W. Rows may omit the clone size; those that give it use once, few, many or a size class.

CDR3aa,v_gene,j_gene,abundance
CASSPSGASDTDTQYF,TRBV18,TRBJ2-3,-
CASSLAYGTGEGEQYF,TRBV7-9,TRBJ2-7,-
CASQWTAEAFF,TRBV2,TRBJ1-1,-
CASSGWTGGKQFF,TRBV25-1,TRBJ2-1,-
CASSLTEDEQYF,TRBV5-1,TRBJ2-7,-
CASSIRSGFDNEQFF,TRBV19,TRBJ2-1,-
CASSLRLAGGPDPWTQYF,TRBV5-6,TRBJ2-5,-
CASSVGGQGTGELFF,TRBV9,TRBJ2-2,-
CASSLGQGIEAFF,TRBV7-6,TRBJ1-1,once
CASSPGNSPLHF,TRBV7-9,TRBJ1-6,-
CASSDRAEGSNEQFF,TRBV10-1,TRBJ2-1,-
CASSQTNRGNTEAFF,TRBV18,TRBJ1-1,-
CASSLSAGGINQPQHF,TRBV5-1,TRBJ1-5,-
CASSDQKRYEQFF,TRBV25-1,TRBJ2-1,-
CASSRLTGGNEKLFF,TRBV6-5,TRBJ1-4,-
CSVKGPFEAF,TRBV29-1,TRBJ1-2,few